A single sample is the source of the 29 T cell receptor beta chains below, sequenced in a study of vaccination effects on CD4 cells after COVID-19. These receptors' antigens are unknown. Produced via immunoSEQ multiplex PCR; TCRdb's table is partial and in-frame only. The sample carries around 65,000 clones, 60% to 75% recorded once. Peptide-pool stimulation followed by sequencing identified expanded antigen-specific CD4+ clonotypes in the ViraFEST assay. Having been cultured for roughly 9 days, the cells underwent CD4+ T cell isolation. Participants completed two doses of the BNT162b2 or mRNA-1273 vaccine. This specimen consisted of CD4+ T cells from PBMCs cultured with HCoV-229E spike peptides, obtained after COVID-19 vaccination. Source of these receptors: a human donor who received a COVID-19 vaccine.

This chain links TRBV27 with TRBJ1-1; TRBD1 aligns across 7 bases. V shed 10 bases and J 4 bases; nucleotides not matched to a gene: 3. The CDR3 contains 11 residues. CDR1 and CDR2 (germline): MNHEY, SMNVEV (reference sequence). CDR3 nucleotides: TGTGCCACCTCAGGGGGCACTGAAGCTTTCTTT. It is translated as CATSGGTEAFF.

There are a few counts of this clone. The chain combines TRBV2 with TRBJ2-2; D is perhaps TRBD2 (6 bases). CDR1 and CDR2 (germline): SNHLY, FYNNEI. The CDR3 has 14 residues. V lost 4 bases to trimming and J lost 6 bases, with 12 bases between them. CDR3 sequence reads: CASSGLWGAGELFF. The CDR3 nucleotides read TGTGCCAGCAGTGGGCTTTGGGGGGCCGGGGAGCTGTTTTTT. Filled out from reference TRBV2 and TRBJ2-2, the complete variable domain reads EPEVTQTPSHQVTQMGQEVILRCVPISNHLYFYWYRQILGQKVEFLVSFYNNEISEKSEIFDDQFSVERPDGSNFTLKIRSTKLEDSAMYFCASSGLWGAGELFFGEGSRLTVL.

The chain joins TRBV2 to TRBJ2-6; perhaps TRBD1 as D (5 bases). V lost 6 bases and J lost 4, with 10 bases in between. This CDR3 contains 14 residues. CDR1 and CDR2 (germline): SNHLY, FYNNEI. The CDR3: CASRAGSGANVLTF. The CDR3 region has the DNA TGTGCCAGCAGGGCAGGGTCCGGGGCCAACGTCCTGACTTTC.

The chain employs TRBV3-1 (or the pseudogene TRBV3-2) and TRBJ1-1; tentative D call: TRBD1 (6 bases). Germline V gives CDR1 LGHDT, CDR2 YNNKEL (reference sequence). The length of the CDR3 is 15 residues. Between the trimmed V and J ends, which lost 4 bases and 0 bases, there was a span of 12 bases. The CDR3 is CASSRRDIMNTEAFF. CDR3 coding DNA: TGTGCCAGCAGCCGTCGGGACATCATGAACACTGAAGCTTTCTTT.

Here the CDR3 DNA reads TGTGCCAGCAGCCAAGCCCGCAGGGATGGCTACACCTTC. It is translated as CASSQARRDGYTF. The rearrangement joins TRBV14 to TRBJ1-2; TRBD1 might be the D (5 bases). The CDR3 length is 13 residues. From germline, CDR1 is SGHDN and CDR2 FVKESK. The V end lost 1 base, the J end lost 6 bases, and 9 bases lay between the germline ends.

The J gene is TRBJ2-1, the V gene TRBV24-1; TRBD1 matches at 10 bases. Trimming removed 0 bases from V and 4 bases from J; junction bases left unmatched: 5. Germline loops: CDR1 KGHDR, CDR2 SFDVKD. The CDR3 is 17 residues long. The CDR3 here is CATSDLRGTGDYNEQFF. CDR3 bases: TGTGCCACCAGTGATTTGCGGGGGACAGGGGATTACAATGAGCAGTTCTTC.

The chain has TRBV4-1 and TRBJ2-2; no clear D. The CDR3 contains 14 residues. The V and J ends lost 1 base and 9 bases respectively, with 12 bases between them. Looked up from germline, CDR1 is MGHRA and CDR2 is YSYEKL. CDR3: CASSQGLSGRELFF. CDR3 DNA: TGCGCCAGCAGCCAAGGTCTCTCCGGCAGGGAGCTGTTTTTT.

The chain is built from TRBV5-1 and TRBJ1-6; a possible D gene is TRBD1 (5 bases). Germline values: CDR1 SGHRS, CDR2 YFSETQ. The CDR3 is made up of 15 amino acids. V gave up 0 bases and J gave up 9 bases, with 13 bases separating them. The CDR3 here is CASSLESGSVSPLHF. DNA of the CDR3: TGCGCCAGCAGCTTGGAATCAGGGTCGGTTTCACCCCTCCACTTT.

This clone was observed a few times. The chain couples TRBV7-8 to TRBJ2-3; 12 positions agree with TRBD2. Trimming cost V 8 bases and J 4 bases; bases outside gene matches: 4. Germline V gene lookup returns CDR1 SGHVS and CDR2 FQNEAQ. The length of the CDR3 is 14 residues. The chain's CDR3 is CASVTSGGSDTQYF. CDR3 sequence (DNA): TGTGCCAGCGTAACTAGCGGGGGGTCAGATACGCAGTATTTT.

V usage is TRBV6-5 and J usage is TRBJ1-1; D unclear. The CDR3 contains 14 residues. Germline CDR1 and CDR2: MNHEY and SVGAGI. V dropped 4 bases and J dropped 0 bases, with 9 bases sitting between them. The CDR3 protein is CASSLRVMNTEAFF. The DNA for the CDR3 is TGTGCCAGCAGTTTACGCGTTATGAACACTGAAGCTTTCTTT.

The gene calls are TRBV7-8 and TRBJ2-7; the D gene is possibly TRBD2 (6 bases). V gave up 5 bases and J gave up 3 bases, with 23 bases separating them. The germline V gene encodes CDR1 SGHVS and CDR2 FQNEAQ. This CDR3 is 17 amino acids long. The DNA of the CDR3 is TGTGCCAGCAGCCCGGGAAATTCGGGACTTTTATTCTACGAGCAGTACGTC. This gives the protein CASSPGNSGLLFYEQYV.

This clone was seen only once. The genes are TRBV19 and TRBJ1-2; 10 bases agree with TRBD1. CDR1 is LNHDA and CDR2 is SQIVND in the germline V gene (reference sequence). V was pared by 6 bases and J by 2 bases, with 6 bases of the junction left unmatched. This CDR3 is built from 15 residues. CDR3 sequence reads: CASSQRDRGNYGYTF. In nucleotides, the CDR3 is TGTGCCAGTAGCCAGAGGGACAGGGGAAACTATGGCTACACCTTC.

This clone was picked up a small number of times. CDR3 in DNA: TGCGCCAGCAGCCAAGCAGGACTAGCGGTTTGGCCTGCAGATACGCAGTATTTT. Its translation is CASSQAGLAVWPADTQYF. V usage is TRBV4-1 and J usage is TRBJ2-3, with 10 bases that match TRBD2. CDR3 size: 18 residues. Germline V gives CDR1 MGHRA, CDR2 YSYEKL. J gave up 4 bases and V 1 base, and 11 bases lay outside the gene matches.

The rearrangement links TRBV19 to TRBJ1-5; 8 bases agree with TRBD1. CDR3 length: 15 residues. CDR1 is LNHDA and CDR2 is SQIVND in the germline V gene (reference sequence). V trimming: 7 bases; J trimming: 0 bases; junction bases outside the gene matches: 5. CDR3 DNA: TGTGCCAGTAACCCGGACAGGGATAGCAATCAGCCCCAGCATTTT. Translated, it gives CASNPDRDSNQPQHF. The entire variable domain, with the rest obtained from reference TRBV19 and TRBJ1-5, is as follows: DGGITQSPKYLFRKEGQNVTLSCEQNLNHDAMYWYRQDPGQGLRLIYYSQIVNDFQKGDIAEGYSVSREKKESFPLTVTSAQKNPTAFYLCASNPDRDSNQPQHFGDGTRLSIL.

This sequence joins TRBV7-2 and TRBJ2-3; 7 bases match TRBD2. Germline CDR1 SGHTA, CDR2 FQGNSA. The CDR3 sequence is 13 residues long. The junction had 2 bases not matched to a gene; V was cut back by 2 bases and J by 6 bases. In nucleotides, the CDR3 is TGTGCCAGCAGCTTAAGGCGGGGGGATACGCAGTATTTT. Translated: CASSLRRGDTQYF.

This chain uses TRBV5-1 with TRBJ1-1; 10 bases match TRBD1. From germline, CDR1 is SGHRS and CDR2 YFSETQ. V shed 4 bases and J 5 bases; nucleotides not matched to a gene: 8. The CDR3 spans 15 residues. The CDR3 is CASSTLTGGGTEAFF. DNA for the CDR3: TGCGCCAGCAGCACCTTGACAGGGGGCGGAACTGAAGCTTTCTTT. Looking up the rest from reference TRBV5-1 and TRBJ1-1 gives the full variable domain: KAGVTQTPRYLIKTRGQQVTLSCSPISGHRSVSWYQQTPGQGLQFLFEYFSETQRNKGNFPGRFSGRQFSNSRSEMNVSTLELGDSALYLCASSTLTGGGTEAFFGQGTRLTVV.

This clone was seen just once. The gene calls are TRBV7-3 and TRBJ2-2; 10 bases are a match to TRBD1. The CDR3 loop spans 16 amino acids. With 6 bases clipped from V and 4 bases from J, the junction kept 8 bases outside the gene matches. Germline-derived CDR1 and CDR2 are SGHTA and FQGTGA. This chain's CDR3 is CASRMTGTGATGELFF. DNA for the CDR3: TGTGCCAGCAGAATGACCGGGACAGGGGCCACCGGGGAGCTGTTTTTT.

The table lists this clone with a count of one. The rearrangement uses TRBV6-5 and TRBJ2-7; 9 bases are a match to TRBD1. The CDR3 length is 14 residues. J lost 3 bases, V lost 6 bases, and 6 bases had no gene match. Germline CDR1 reads MNHEY; CDR2 reads SVGAGI. CDR3 bases: TGTGCCAGCAGGGGGGACAGGGAAGGCTACGAGCAGTACGTC. It yields the protein CASRGDREGYEQYV.

The CDR3 region is CASSQERAVANYGYTF. DNA of the CDR3: TGCGCCAGCAGCCAAGAAAGGGCAGTTGCTAACTATGGCTACACCTTC. The chain employs TRBV4-3 and TRBJ1-2, with unresolved D. Germline V gene lookup returns CDR1 LGHNA and CDR2 YSLEER. The CDR3 length is 16 residues. The V end lost 0 bases, the J end lost 0 bases, and 11 bases lay between the germline ends.

The rearrangement links TRBV27 to TRBJ1-1; no definite D call. This CDR3 region has 15 residues. Trimming stripped 4 bases from V and 4 bases from J, with 16 bases between. Germline loops: CDR1 MNHEY, CDR2 SMNVEV (reference sequence). CDR3 loop: CASSWNPTSATEAFF. In DNA, the CDR3 is TGTGCCAGCAGTTGGAACCCGACTAGTGCCACTGAAGCTTTCTTT.

The chain has TRBV24-1 and TRBJ2-1; TRBD2 agrees at 10 bases. Looked up from germline, CDR1 is KGHDR and CDR2 is SFDVKD. There are 17 residues in the CDR3. V lost 3 bases to trimming and J lost 6 bases; unmatched junction nucleotides: 10. The CDR3 DNA reads TGTGCCACCAGTGATAATAATAGCGGGGGGCGGGGCAATGAGCAGTTCTTC. It is translated as CATSDNNSGGRGNEQFF.

The J gene is TRBJ1-1, the V gene TRBV7-2; the match to TRBD1 covers 9 bases. V trimming: 1 base; J trimming: 5 bases; junction bases outside the gene matches: 8. Germline CDR1 reads SGHTA; CDR2 reads FQGNSA. This CDR3 is 16 amino acids long. CDR3 DNA sequence: TGTGCCAGCAGCTTAGGACCGGGACAGGGAGGGACTGAAGCTTTCTTT. As protein: CASSLGPGQGGTEAFF. Full variable domain (outside the CDR3, taken from reference TRBV7-2 and TRBJ1-1): GAGVSQSPSNKVTEKGKDVELRCDPISGHTALYWYRQSLGQGLEFLIYFQGNSAPDKSGLPSDRFSAERTGGSVSTLTIQRTQQEDSAVYLCASSLGPGQGGTEAFFGQGTRLTVV.

V gene TRBV3-1 (or the pseudogene TRBV3-2) combines with J gene TRBJ1-6; D is possibly TRBD1 (5 bases). The V end lost 1 base, the J end lost 8 bases, and 12 bases lay between the germline ends. The CDR3 consists of 15 residues. CDR1 is LGHDT, CDR2 YNNKEL, per germline (reference sequence). The CDR3 coding sequence is TGTGCCAGCAGCCAAGTGAGACAGTCGCATTCACCCCTCCACTTT. It yields the protein CASSQVRQSHSPLHF.

The chain is built from TRBV15 and TRBJ2-4; possible D gene TRBD2, 5 bases. The CDR3 contains 14 residues. V was pared by 0 bases and J by 6 bases, with 9 bases between. Germline CDR1 reads LNHNV; CDR2 reads YYDKDF (reference sequence). Here the CDR3 DNA reads TGTGCCACCAGCAGAGATCCGGGATTAAACATTCAGTACTTC. Translating it yields CATSRDPGLNIQYF.

This rearrangement joins TRBV28 to TRBJ1-3, with D uncertain. This CDR3 spans 14 amino acids. Trimming stripped 6 bases from V and 3 bases from J, with 12 bases between. Germline lookup yields CDR1 MDHEN and CDR2 SYDVKM. The CDR3 DNA reads as TGTGCCAGCAGCCTCGACGGAGTTGGAAACACCATATATTTT. Protein: CASSLDGVGNTIYF.

The V gene is TRBV9, the J gene TRBJ2-3; TRBD1 might be the D (6 bases). Deletions cut 0 bases from V and 0 bases from J, with 14 bases between. Germline CDR1 is SGDLS and CDR2 is YYNGEE. The length of the CDR3 is 17 residues. The chain's CDR3 is CASSVVYGGGSTDTQYF. The CDR3 nucleotides read TGTGCCAGCAGCGTAGTTTATGGGGGCGGCAGCACAGATACGCAGTATTTT. Full variable domain (remainder filled in from reference TRBV9 and TRBJ2-3): DSGVTQTPKHLITATGQRVTLRCSPRSGDLSVYWYQQSLDQGLQFLIQYYNGEERAKGNILERFSAQQFPDLHSELNLSSLELGDSALYFCASSVVYGGGSTDTQYFGPGTRLTVL.

This chain uses TRBV4-1 with TRBJ1-3, with a possible D match to TRBD1 (5 bases). Germline V lookup: CDR1 MGHRA, CDR2 YSYEKL. This CDR3 is 15 amino acids long. V was pared by 6 bases and J by 3 bases, with 15 bases between. The CDR3 spells CASRPGGVIGNTIYF. The CDR3 DNA reads as TGCGCCAGCAGACCCGGGGGAGTTATTGGAAACACCATATATTTT.

The chain couples TRBV19 to TRBJ2-7; TRBD2 matches 11 bases. The CDR3 consists of 14 residues. The germline CDR1 and CDR2 sequences are LNHDA and SQIVND (reference sequence). The CDR3: CASRGLADSYEQYV. The CDR3 region has the DNA TGTGCTAGTAGGGGACTAGCGGACTCCTACGAGCAGTACGTC.

The rearrangement uses TRBV7-8 and TRBJ2-2; TRBD1 is a possible D gene (6 bases). Trimming left V 2 bases short and J 7 bases short, with 14 bases between. This CDR3 has 15 amino acids. CDR1 and CDR2 from the germline V gene are SGHVS and FQNEAQ. The CDR3 DNA reads as TGTGCCAGCAGCTTAAACAGGGCCAGGAACGGGGAGCTGTTTTTT. It is translated as CASSLNRARNGELFF.